This entry describes one TCR beta chain. These data are taken from a study of T cells in localized non-small cell lung cancer. The CDR3 length is 15 residues. V was cut by 6 bases and J by 7 bases, with 21 bases left in between. Assay used: immunoSEQ multiplex PCR; TCRdb lists only in-frame clones, some missing. The repertoire holds some 41,000 clones, approximately 80% seen once, with 6.5% to 10% in the top ten. The chain links TRBV23-1 to TRBJ1-1; D is ambiguous. TRBV23-1 is designated an ORF whose function remains uncertain. Source: PBMCs, taken before any cancer treatment. The source is a man aged 35 to 70 with stage II lung adenocarcinoma. This CDR3 is CASSQNRRSINEAFF. CDR3 DNA: TGCGCCAGCAGCCAAAACCGTCGGTCAATCAATGAAGCTTTCTTT.